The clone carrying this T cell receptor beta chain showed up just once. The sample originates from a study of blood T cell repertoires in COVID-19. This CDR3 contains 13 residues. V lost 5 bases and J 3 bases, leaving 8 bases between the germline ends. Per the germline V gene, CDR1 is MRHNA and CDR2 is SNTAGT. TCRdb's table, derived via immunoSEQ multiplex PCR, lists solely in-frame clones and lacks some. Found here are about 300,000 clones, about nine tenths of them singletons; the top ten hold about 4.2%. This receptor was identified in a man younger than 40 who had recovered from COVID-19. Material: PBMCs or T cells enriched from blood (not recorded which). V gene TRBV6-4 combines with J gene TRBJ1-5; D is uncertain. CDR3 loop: CASSQADNQPQHF. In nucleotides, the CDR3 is TGTGCCAGCAGTCAGGCAGACAATCAGCCCCAGCATTTT.